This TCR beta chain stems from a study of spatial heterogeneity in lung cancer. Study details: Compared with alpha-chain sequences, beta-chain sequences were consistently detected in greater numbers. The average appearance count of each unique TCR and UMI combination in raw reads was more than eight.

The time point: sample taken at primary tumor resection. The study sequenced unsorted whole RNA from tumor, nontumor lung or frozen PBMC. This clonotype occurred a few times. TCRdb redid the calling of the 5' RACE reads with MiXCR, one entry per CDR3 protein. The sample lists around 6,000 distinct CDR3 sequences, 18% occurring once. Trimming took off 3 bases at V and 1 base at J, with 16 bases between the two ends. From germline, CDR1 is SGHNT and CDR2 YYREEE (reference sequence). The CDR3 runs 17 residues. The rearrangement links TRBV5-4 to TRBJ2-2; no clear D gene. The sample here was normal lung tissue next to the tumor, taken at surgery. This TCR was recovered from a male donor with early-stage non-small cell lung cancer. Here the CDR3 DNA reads TGTGCCAGCAGCTCAGCCGCGAACGGGCAGAACACCGGGGAGCTGTTTTTT. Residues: CASSSAANGQNTGELFF.